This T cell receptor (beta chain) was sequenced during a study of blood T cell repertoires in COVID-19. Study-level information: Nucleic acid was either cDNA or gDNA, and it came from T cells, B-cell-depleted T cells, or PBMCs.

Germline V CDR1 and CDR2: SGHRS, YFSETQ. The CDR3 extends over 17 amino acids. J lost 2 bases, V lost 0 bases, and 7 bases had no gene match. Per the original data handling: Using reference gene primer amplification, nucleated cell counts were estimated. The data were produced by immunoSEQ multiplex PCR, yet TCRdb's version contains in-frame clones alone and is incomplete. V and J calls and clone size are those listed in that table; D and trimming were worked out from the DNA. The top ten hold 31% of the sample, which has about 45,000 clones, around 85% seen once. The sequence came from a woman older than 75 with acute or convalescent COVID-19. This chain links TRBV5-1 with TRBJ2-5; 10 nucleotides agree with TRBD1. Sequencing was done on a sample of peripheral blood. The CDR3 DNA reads TGCGCCAGCAGCTTGGCGGGACAGGGGATAATACAAGAGACCCAGTACTTC. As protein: CASSLAGQGIIQETQYF.